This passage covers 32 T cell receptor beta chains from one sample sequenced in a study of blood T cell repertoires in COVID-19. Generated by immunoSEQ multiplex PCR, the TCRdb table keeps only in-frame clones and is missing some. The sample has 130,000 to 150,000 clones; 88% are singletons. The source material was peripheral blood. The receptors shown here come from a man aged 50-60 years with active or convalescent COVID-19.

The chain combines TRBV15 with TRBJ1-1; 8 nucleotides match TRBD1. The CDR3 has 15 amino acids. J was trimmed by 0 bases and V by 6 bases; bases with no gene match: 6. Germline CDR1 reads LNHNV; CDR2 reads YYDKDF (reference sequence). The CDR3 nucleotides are TGTGCCACCAGACGGGACAGGTCCATGAACACTGAAGCTTTCTTT. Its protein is CATRRDRSMNTEAFF.

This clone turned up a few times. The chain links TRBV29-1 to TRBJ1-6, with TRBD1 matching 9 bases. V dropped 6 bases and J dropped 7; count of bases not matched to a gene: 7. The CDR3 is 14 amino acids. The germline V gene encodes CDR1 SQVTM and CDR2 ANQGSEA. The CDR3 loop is CSVKGQGWNSPLHF. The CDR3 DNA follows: TGCAGCGTAAAAGGACAGGGGTGGAATTCACCCCTCCACTTT.

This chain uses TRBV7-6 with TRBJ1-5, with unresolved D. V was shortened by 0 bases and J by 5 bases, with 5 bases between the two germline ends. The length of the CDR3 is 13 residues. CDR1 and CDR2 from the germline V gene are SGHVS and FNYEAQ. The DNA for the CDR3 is TGTGCCAGCAGCTTAGCAAGCTATCAGCCCCAGCATTTT. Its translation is CASSLASYQPQHF.

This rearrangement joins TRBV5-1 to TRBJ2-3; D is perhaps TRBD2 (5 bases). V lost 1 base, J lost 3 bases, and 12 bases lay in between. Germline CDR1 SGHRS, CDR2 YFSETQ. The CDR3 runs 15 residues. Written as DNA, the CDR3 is TGCGCCAGCAGCTTGTCCGGGGATGCGACAGATACGCAGTATTTT. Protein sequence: CASSLSGDATDTQYF. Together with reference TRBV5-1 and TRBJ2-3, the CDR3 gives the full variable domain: KAGVTQTPRYLIKTRGQQVTLSCSPISGHRSVSWYQQTPGQGLQFLFEYFSETQRNKGNFPGRFSGRQFSNSRSEMNVSTLELGDSALYLCASSLSGDATDTQYFGPGTRLTVL.

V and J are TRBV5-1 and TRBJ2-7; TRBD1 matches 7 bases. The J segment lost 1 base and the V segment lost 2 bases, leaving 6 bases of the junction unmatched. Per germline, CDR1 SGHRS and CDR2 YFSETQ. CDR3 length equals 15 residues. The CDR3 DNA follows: TGCGCCAGCAGCTTAAGACAGGGAGAATCCTACGAGCAGTACTTC. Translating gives CASSLRQGESYEQYF. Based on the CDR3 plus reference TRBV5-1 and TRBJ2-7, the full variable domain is KAGVTQTPRYLIKTRGQQVTLSCSPISGHRSVSWYQQTPGQGLQFLFEYFSETQRNKGNFPGRFSGRQFSNSRSEMNVSTLELGDSALYLCASSLRQGESYEQYFGPGTRLTVT.

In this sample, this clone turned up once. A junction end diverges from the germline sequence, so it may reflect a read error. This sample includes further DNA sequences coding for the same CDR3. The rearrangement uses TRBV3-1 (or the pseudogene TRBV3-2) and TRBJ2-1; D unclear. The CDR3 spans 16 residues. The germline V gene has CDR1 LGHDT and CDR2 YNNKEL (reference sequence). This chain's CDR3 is CASSQDRLGLPNEQFF. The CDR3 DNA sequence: TGTGCTAGCAGCCAAGATAGGCTTGGGCTCCCCAATGAGCAGTTCTTC.

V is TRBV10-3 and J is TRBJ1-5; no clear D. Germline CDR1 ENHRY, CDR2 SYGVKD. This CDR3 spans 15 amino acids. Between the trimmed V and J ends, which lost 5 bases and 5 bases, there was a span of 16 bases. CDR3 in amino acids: CAISREGGPDQPQHF. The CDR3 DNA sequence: TGTGCCATCAGTCGGGAGGGAGGACCCGATCAGCCCCAGCATTTT.

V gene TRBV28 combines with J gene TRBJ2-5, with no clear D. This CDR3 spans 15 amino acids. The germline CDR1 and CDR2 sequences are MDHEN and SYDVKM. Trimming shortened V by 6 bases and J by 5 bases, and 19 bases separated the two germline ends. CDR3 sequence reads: CASRTIDNQRETQYF. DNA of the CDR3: TGTGCCAGCAGGACGATAGACAACCAACGGGAGACCCAGTACTTC.

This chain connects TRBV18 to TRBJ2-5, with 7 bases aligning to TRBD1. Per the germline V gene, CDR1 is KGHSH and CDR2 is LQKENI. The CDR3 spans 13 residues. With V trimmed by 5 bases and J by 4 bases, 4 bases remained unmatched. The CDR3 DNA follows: TGTGCCAGCTCAACTAGACAGGGAGAGACCCAGTACTTC. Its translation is CASSTRQGETQYF.

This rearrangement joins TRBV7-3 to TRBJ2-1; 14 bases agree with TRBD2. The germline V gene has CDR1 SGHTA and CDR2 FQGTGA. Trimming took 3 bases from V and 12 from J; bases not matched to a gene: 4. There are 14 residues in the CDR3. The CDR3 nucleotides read TGTGCCAGCAGCTTGGGGACTAGCGGGAGTGGGCAGTTCTTC. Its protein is CASSLGTSGSGQFF.

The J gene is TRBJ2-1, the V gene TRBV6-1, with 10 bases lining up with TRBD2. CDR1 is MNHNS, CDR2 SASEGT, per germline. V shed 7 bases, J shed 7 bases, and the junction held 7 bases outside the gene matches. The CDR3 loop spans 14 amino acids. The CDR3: CASNPAGGPNEQFF. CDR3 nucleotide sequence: TGTGCCAGCAATCCAGCGGGAGGGCCTAATGAGCAGTTCTTC.

This CDR3 reads CASSFWPGTGTSGNTIYF. In nucleotides, the CDR3 is TGCGCCAGCAGCTTCTGGCCCGGGACAGGGACCTCTGGAAACACCATATATTTT. The V call is TRBV5-1, the J call TRBJ1-3, with TRBD1 matching 9 bases. Germline V gene lookup returns CDR1 SGHRS and CDR2 YFSETQ. The CDR3 loop spans 18 amino acids. The V and J ends lost 2 bases and 0 bases, in that order; junction bases with no gene match: 9. Full variable domain (missing parts from reference TRBV5-1 and TRBJ1-3): KAGVTQTPRYLIKTRGQQVTLSCSPISGHRSVSWYQQTPGQGLQFLFEYFSETQRNKGNFPGRFSGRQFSNSRSEMNVSTLELGDSALYLCASSFWPGTGTSGNTIYFGEGSWLTVV.

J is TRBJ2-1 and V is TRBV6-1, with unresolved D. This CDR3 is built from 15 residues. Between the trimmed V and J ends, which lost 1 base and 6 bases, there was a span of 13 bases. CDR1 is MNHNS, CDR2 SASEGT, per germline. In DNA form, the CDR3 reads TGTGCCAGCAGTGAAGGTTTGGGCTTATTCAATGAGCAGTTCTTC. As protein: CASSEGLGLFNEQFF.

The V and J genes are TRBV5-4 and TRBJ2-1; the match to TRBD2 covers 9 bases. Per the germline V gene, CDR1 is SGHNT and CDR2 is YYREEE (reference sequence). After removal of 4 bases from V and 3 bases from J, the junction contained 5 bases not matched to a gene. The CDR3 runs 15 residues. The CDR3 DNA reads TGTGCCAGCAGCACTCGACTAGCGGACTACAATGAGCAGTTCTTC. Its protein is CASSTRLADYNEQFF. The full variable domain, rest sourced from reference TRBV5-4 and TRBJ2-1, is ETGVTQSPTHLIKTRGQQVTLRCSSQSGHNTVSWYQQALGQGPQFIFQYYREEENGRGNFPPRFSGLQFPNYSSELNVNALELDDSALYLCASSTRLADYNEQFFGPGTRLTVL.

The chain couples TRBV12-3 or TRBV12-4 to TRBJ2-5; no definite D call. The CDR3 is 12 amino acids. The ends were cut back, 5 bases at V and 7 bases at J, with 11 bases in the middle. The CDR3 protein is CASSPQVGTQYF. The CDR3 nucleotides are TGTGCCAGCAGTCCGCAGGTTGGGACCCAGTACTTC.

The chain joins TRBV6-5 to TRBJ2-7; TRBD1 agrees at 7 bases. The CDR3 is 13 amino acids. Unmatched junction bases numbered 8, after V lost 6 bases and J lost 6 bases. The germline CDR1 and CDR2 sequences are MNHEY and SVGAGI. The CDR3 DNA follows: TGTGCCAGCAGGCGCTCGACAGGGTCCGAGCAGTACTTC. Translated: CASRRSTGSEQYF.

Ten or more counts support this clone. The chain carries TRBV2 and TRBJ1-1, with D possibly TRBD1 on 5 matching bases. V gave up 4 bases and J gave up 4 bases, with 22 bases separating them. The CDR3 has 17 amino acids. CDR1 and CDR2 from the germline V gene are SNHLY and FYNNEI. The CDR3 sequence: CASSVTRGGKLVTEAFF. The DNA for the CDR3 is TGTGCCAGCAGTGTGACGCGGGGGGGAAAGTTGGTCACTGAAGCTTTCTTT. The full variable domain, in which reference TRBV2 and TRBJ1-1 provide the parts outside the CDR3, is EPEVTQTPSHQVTQMGQEVILRCVPISNHLYFYWYRQILGQKVEFLVSFYNNEISEKSEIFDDQFSVERPDGSNFTLKIRSTKLEDSAMYFCASSVTRGGKLVTEAFFGQGTRLTVV.

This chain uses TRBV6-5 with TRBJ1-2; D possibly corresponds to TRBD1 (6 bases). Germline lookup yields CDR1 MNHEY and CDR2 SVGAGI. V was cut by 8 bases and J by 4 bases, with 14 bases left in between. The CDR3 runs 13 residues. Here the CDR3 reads CASGRRGGYGYTF. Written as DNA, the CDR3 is TGTGCCAGCGGTAGGAGGGGGGGCTATGGCTACACCTTC.

The CDR3 region is CASSLGDRDQETQYF. Written as DNA, the CDR3 is TGTGCCAGCAGCTTAGGAGACAGGGACCAAGAGACCCAGTACTTC. The chain is built from TRBV5-8 and TRBJ2-5; 7 bases match TRBD1. This CDR3 has 15 amino acids. Germline V lookup: CDR1 SGHTS, CDR2 YDEGEE. Germline trimming cut 2 bases from V and 0 bases from J; bases unmatched to any gene: 4.

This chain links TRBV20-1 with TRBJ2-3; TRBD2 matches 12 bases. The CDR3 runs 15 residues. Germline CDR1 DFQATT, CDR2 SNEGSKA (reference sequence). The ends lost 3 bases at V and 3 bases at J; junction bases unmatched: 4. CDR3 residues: CSASPGTSGTDTQYF. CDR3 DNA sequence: TGCAGTGCTAGTCCCGGGACTAGCGGGACAGATACGCAGTATTTT.

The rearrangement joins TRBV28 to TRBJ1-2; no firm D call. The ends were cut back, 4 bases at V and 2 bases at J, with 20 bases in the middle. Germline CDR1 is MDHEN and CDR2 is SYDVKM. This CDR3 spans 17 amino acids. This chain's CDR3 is CASSSGRPSLTNYGYTF. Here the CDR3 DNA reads TGTGCCAGCAGTTCGGGAAGACCCTCCCTTACCAACTATGGCTACACCTTC.

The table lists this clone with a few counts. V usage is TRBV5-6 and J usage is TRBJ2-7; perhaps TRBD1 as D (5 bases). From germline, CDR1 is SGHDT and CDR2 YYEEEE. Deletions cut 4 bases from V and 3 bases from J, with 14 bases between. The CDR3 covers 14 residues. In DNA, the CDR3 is TGTGCCAGCAGCACCCCAGGGAATTTCTACGAGCAGTACTTC. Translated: CASSTPGNFYEQYF.

The chain's CDR3 is CAQGGSYNEQFF. CDR3 DNA sequence: TGTGCCCAAGGGGGCTCCTACAATGAGCAGTTCTTC. This chain uses TRBV11-2 with TRBJ2-1, with D perhaps TRBD1 (6 bases). CDR1 SGHAT and CDR2 FQNNGV come from the germline V gene. Trimming took 11 bases from V and 0 from J, leaving 8 bases between them. The CDR3 extends over 12 amino acids.

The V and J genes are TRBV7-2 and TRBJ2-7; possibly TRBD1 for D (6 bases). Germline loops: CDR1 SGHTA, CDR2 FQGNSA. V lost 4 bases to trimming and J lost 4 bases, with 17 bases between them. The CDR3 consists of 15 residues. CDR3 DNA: TGTGCCAGCAGCTCGCCGGACAGCGGAGGATACGAGCAGTACTTC. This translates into CASSSPDSGGYEQYF.

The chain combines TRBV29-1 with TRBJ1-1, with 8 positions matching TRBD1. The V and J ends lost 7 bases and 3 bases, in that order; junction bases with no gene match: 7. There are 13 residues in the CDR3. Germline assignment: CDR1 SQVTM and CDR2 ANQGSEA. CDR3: CSAAGQGYTEAFF. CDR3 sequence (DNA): TGCAGCGCCGCAGGACAGGGCTACACTGAAGCTTTCTTT.

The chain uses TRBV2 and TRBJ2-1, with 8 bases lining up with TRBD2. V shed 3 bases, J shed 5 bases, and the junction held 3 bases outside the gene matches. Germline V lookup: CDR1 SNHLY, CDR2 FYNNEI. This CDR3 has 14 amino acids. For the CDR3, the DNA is TGTGCCAGCAGTGACGGGACTAGACACAATGAGCAGTTCTTC. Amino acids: CASSDGTRHNEQFF.

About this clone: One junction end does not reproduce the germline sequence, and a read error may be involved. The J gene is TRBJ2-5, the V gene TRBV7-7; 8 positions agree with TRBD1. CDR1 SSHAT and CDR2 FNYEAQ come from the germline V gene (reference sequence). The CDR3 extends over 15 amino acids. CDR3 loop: CASSVGQGGSETQYF. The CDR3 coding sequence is TGTGCTAGCAGCGTCGGACAGGGTGGGTCTGAGACCCAGTACTTC.

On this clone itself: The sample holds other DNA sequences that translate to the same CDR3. CDR3 sequence reads: CASSLSQGAGNTIYF. CDR3 DNA: TGTGCCAGCAGCTTGAGCCAGGGGGCTGGAAACACCATATATTTT. The V gene is TRBV5-4, the J gene TRBJ1-3; 7 bases match TRBD1. Germline V gives CDR1 SGHNT, CDR2 YYREEE (reference sequence). The CDR3 spans 15 residues. V shed 1 base and J 2 bases; nucleotides not matched to a gene: 3. The full variable domain, with the rest looked up from reference TRBV5-4 and TRBJ1-3, is ETGVTQSPTHLIKTRGQQVTLRCSSQSGHNTVSWYQQALGQGPQFIFQYYREEENGRGNFPPRFSGLQFPNYSSELNVNALELDDSALYLCASSLSQGAGNTIYFGEGSWLTVV.

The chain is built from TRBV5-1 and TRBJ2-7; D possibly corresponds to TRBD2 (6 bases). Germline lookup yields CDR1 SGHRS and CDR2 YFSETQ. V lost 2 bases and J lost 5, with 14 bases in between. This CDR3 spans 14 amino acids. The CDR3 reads CASSLGGKGDEQYF. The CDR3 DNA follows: TGCGCCAGCAGCTTAGGCGGGAAGGGCGACGAGCAGTACTTC.

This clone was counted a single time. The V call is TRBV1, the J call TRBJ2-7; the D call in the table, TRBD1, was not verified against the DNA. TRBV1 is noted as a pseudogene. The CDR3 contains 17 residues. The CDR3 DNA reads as TGCACCAGCAGCCAAGTGGGACAGGGCGGAATATCCTACGAGCAGTACTTC. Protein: CTSSQVGQGGISYEQYF.

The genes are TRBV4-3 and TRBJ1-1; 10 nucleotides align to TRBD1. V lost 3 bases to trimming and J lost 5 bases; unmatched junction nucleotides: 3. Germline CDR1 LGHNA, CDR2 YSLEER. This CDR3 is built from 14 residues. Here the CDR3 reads CASSHDRGRTEAFF. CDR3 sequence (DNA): TGCGCCAGCAGCCATGACAGGGGGCGAACTGAAGCTTTCTTT.

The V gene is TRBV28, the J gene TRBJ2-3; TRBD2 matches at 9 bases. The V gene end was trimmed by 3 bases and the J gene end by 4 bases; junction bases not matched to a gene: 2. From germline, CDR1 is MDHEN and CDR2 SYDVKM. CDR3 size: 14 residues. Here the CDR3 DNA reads TGTGCCAGCAGTTTCGCGGGAGGGCCAGATACGCAGTATTTT. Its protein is CASSFAGGPDTQYF. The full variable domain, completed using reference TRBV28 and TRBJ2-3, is DVKVTQSSRYLVKRTGEKVFLECVQDMDHENMFWYRQDPGLGLRLIYFSYDVKMKEKGDIPEGYSVSREKKERFSLILESASTNQTSMYLCASSFAGGPDTQYFGPGTRLTVL.